The source of this T cell receptor (beta chain) is a study of T cells in localized non-small cell lung cancer (dated by TCRdb to the early 2020s). With regard to the full study: The study examined T cell repertoires in a few hundred patients with early-stage NSCLC and compared tumors with uninvolved tumor-adjacent lungs. The cohort comprised approximately 240 treatment-naïve NSCLC patients with resected, localized lung tumors. Of the NSCLC patients, fewer than 150 were male and roughly 110 were female, and the mean age was around 66 years. Study-wide findings and limitations: Uninvolved tumor-adjacent lung showed the highest T cell clonality, higher than tumor, which suggests more focused antigenic responses in the uninvolved tumor-adjacent lung. A median of around 50 of the top 100 tumor clones were detected in paired uninvolved adjacent lung, and around 30 of these tumor clones were also found among the top 100 clones of the paired uninvolved adjacent lung. Because the study design was exploratory, TCR variables were selected using unadjusted p-values without false-discovery rate correction. Because multi-region tumor sequencing was not performed, intratumor heterogeneity could not be ruled out. Longer overall survival was associated with higher T cell density in blood, whereas shorter survival was associated with higher clonality in adjacent lung.

At diagnosis, peripheral blood, uninvolved tumor-adjacent lung and tumor were collected and were preserved as a mix of fresh-frozen and FFPE material. For TCR repertoire profiling, blood samples were analyzed as peripheral blood mononuclear cells. The immunoSEQ Assay was used to sequence TCR beta CDR3 regions from DNA. As for how the authors treated the data: To compute T cell density, TCR beta template counts were normalized to usable DNA, which was estimated by amplifying housekeeping genes. Richness was estimated with the preseqR package, extrapolating to 400,000 templates for PBMC samples and 120,000 templates for tissue samples. Clonality was defined by subtracting Pielou's evenness from one. Tissue-enriched TCRs were identified through differential abundance testing performed on productive amino-acid clonotypes, with a minimum total count of 5 and an alpha of 0.1. The Jaccard Index and the Morisita Overlap Index were used to measure repertoire overlap between compartments. GLIPH clustered TCR beta CDR3s with public tetramer-defined viral CDR3s; viral motifs required at least three viral sequences plus V-gene enrichment. The table comes from immuneACCESS by way of TCRdb, which keeps in-frame sequences with V and J called. Part of the clones is missing from these tables; in studies checked, under half for an unresolved V gene and the rest for unknown reasons. That table is the source of V, J and clone size, and D and trimming were worked out from the DNA. Recorded for this sample are some 82,000 clones; roughly 75% of them occurred a single time. The ten top clones hold about 19% of the sample.

Trimming at the junction amounts to 3 bases on V and 6 bases on J, and the germline ends lie 11 bases apart. From its cysteine to its phenylalanine, the CDR3 spans 13 amino acids. The retained sequence is limited to the CDR3, 39 bases, with the frame set at the first base. Via the germline V gene (reference sequence), CDR1 is PRHDT and CDR2 FYEKMQ. In regard to this clone: Its specific antigen is unknown. Nothing much larger sits one base from this clone, and base qualities are not available.

The sequence joins TRBV13 to TRBJ1-1, with TRBD1 as a weak D call on 6 bases. This sequence was found in a man between 35 and 75 years old with stage II squamous cell lung carcinoma. The sequencing here drew on PBMCs, taken before any cancer treatment. CDR3 sequence: CASSFTGIPEAFF. The DNA sequence reads TGTGCCAGCAGCTTTACAGGGATCCCTGAAGCTTTCTTT. This CDR3, with the reference TRBV13 and TRBJ1-1 proteins standing in past its ends, gives the full variable domain AAGVIQSPRHLIKEKRETATLKCYPIPRHDTVYWYQQGPGQDPQFLISFYEKMQSDKGSIPDRFSAQQFSDYHSELNMSSLELGDSALYFCASSFTGIPEAFFGQGTRLTVV.